The 5 T cell receptor beta chains below come from one sample, sequenced in a study of memory CD4+ T cells and cytomegalovirus serostatus. Single viable CD3+CD4+CD8-CD45RO+ cells were sorted as the memory CD4+ T cells. Produced via immunoSEQ multiplex PCR; TCRdb's table is partial and in-frame only. The sample has about 57,000 clones, roughly four fifths seen once. Sequenced sample: memory CD4+ T cells from blood. These receptors were collected from an adult in good health and CMV-seronegative.

This chain links TRBV5-5 with TRBJ1-4; 8 bases are a match to TRBD1. The CDR3 totals 14 residues. J was trimmed by 8 bases and V by 3 bases; bases with no gene match: 6. Germline-derived CDR1 and CDR2 are SGHKS and YYEKEE (reference sequence). The CDR3 sequence: CASSWDRIREKLFF. The CDR3 DNA follows: TGTGCCAGCAGCTGGGACAGGATTCGGGAAAAACTGTTTTTT.

The table lists this clone with a few counts. CDR3 sequence reads: CSVVTVYEQYF. As DNA, the CDR3 is TGCAGCGTTGTCACAGTTTACGAGCAGTACTTC. The chain carries TRBV29-1 and TRBJ2-7; no firm D call. V gave up 4 bases and J gave up 4 bases, with 8 bases separating them. CDR3 length equals 11 residues. Germline CDR1 is SQVTM and CDR2 is ANQGSEA.

This clone has just one count. The chain carries TRBV4-1 and TRBJ2-3, with 8 bases that match TRBD2. CDR3 length: 15 amino acids. V was pared by 7 bases and J by 8 bases, with 14 bases of the junction left unmatched. The V gene's germline CDR1 is MGHRA and CDR2 YSYEKL. CDR3 sequence (DNA): TGCGCCAGCACTACACACTGGGATCGGGGGGGTACGCAGTATTTT. This translates into CASTTHWDRGGTQYF.

The chain employs TRBV20-1 and TRBJ2-7; D not resolved. Germline values: CDR1 DFQATT, CDR2 SNEGSKA (reference sequence). The V gene lost 6 bases and the J gene lost 2 bases, with 8 bases spanning the gap. The CDR3 loop spans 11 amino acids. This CDR3 reads CSAGETYEQYF. CDR3 DNA: TGCAGTGCCGGAGAGACCTACGAGCAGTACTTC.

The rearrangement links TRBV9 to TRBJ2-1; 8 bases are a match to TRBD2. Looked up from germline, CDR1 is SGDLS and CDR2 is YYNGEE. The trim removed 6 bases at V and 0 bases at J, leaving 2 bases unmatched. This CDR3 has 14 amino acids. CDR3 coding DNA: TGTGCCAGCACCGGGACTAGCTCCTACAATGAGCAGTTCTTC. Translating gives CASTGTSSYNEQFF. The variable domain in full, completed from reference TRBV9 and TRBJ2-1, reads DSGVTQTPKHLITATGQRVTLRCSPRSGDLSVYWYQQSLDQGLQFLIQYYNGEERAKGNILERFSAQQFPDLHSELNLSSLELGDSALYFCASTGTSSYNEQFFGPGTRLTVL.